This T cell receptor beta chain is drawn from a study of Graves' ophthalmopathy and Graves' hyperthyroidism. Findings and limits, study-wide: Ophthalmopathy progression was predicted with approximately 64% sensitivity and 72.22% specificity. Detection in blood was also observed for most expanded thyroid clonotypes above 0.001 frequency.

This clonotype showed up just a few times. The target antigen is unknown. Hyperthyroidism qualified as stable when ophthalmopathy did not develop within 18 months of follow-up. Hyperthyroidism was new, under 2 months, in patients aged 18 to 65. Trimming took 0 bases from V and 1 from J; bases not matched to a gene: 12. The CDR3 extends over 20 amino acids. The germline V gene has CDR1 MGHRA and CDR2 YSYEKL. The authors amplified TCR beta CDR3 regions from RNA transcripts. First-round RT-PCR employed HTBI primers, with a second-round multiplex PCR after it. One entry per CDR3 protein results from TCRdb running MiXCR on the multiplex PCR reads. The table lists some 350,000 distinct CDR3 sequences, about 17% of them singletons.

Source material: peripheral blood. The clonotype originates from an adult woman with stable Graves' hyperthyroidism. J is TRBJ2-2 and V is TRBV4-1; 9 bases match TRBD2. CDR3 coding DNA: TGCGCCAGCAGCCAAGATCCAGCTTTTCGACTAGCGGTGAACACCGGGGAGCTGTTTTTT. Translated: CASSQDPAFRLAVNTGELFF.